The present TCR beta chain was sequenced within a study of cytomegalovirus exposure and HLA in healthy donors. Notes on the study in general: According to an earlier analysis, most TCR beta V segments yielded productive rearrangements about 90% or about 30% of the time. Prediction of most subjects' HLA-A and HLA-B alleles by TCR beta sequences was reportedly accurate.

The PCR employed 60 Vbeta primers together with 13 Jbeta primers. Sequencing used immunoSEQ multiplex PCR; TCRdb keeps in-frame clones, though not all of them. Of 130,000 to 150,000 clones listed, 70% to 80% are singletons. Per germline, CDR1 SGDLS and CDR2 YYNGEE. The ends were cut back, 3 bases at V and 10 bases at J, with 11 bases in the middle. The CDR3 totals 13 residues. Of note for this clone: Its antigen is undetermined.

Sequences were obtained from PBMCs. This chain joins TRBV9 and TRBJ1-6, with D perhaps TRBD1 (5 bases). The sequence derives from a woman aged 18-29 years in good health and CMV-seropositive. This chain's CDR3 is CASSATVGSPLHF. The DNA of the CDR3 is TGTGCCAGCAGCGCGACAGTAGGGTCACCCCTCCACTTT.